This T cell receptor (beta chain) originates from a study of blood T cell repertoires in COVID-19. It was during active infection that Seattle patients were enrolled and then longitudinally followed. J was trimmed by 8 bases and V by 5 bases; bases with no gene match: 18. The V gene's germline CDR1 is MNHEY and CDR2 SMNVEV (reference sequence). This CDR3 has 16 residues. Libraries were prepared by immunoSEQ multiplex PCR; TCRdb keeps only in-frame clonotypes and omits some of them. The sample has 300,000 to 350,000 clones, roughly 89% seen once; the top ten hold 9.5% to 10%. The chain is built from TRBV27 and TRBJ2-7, with 7 bases aligning to TRBD1. The sequenced sample was peripheral blood. The clonotype comes from a man under 40 with COVID-19, enrolled during active disease. The CDR3 nucleotides are TGTGCCAGCAGTATCGGGACAGTTGGTTACGAGGTAAAGCAGTACTTC. Amino acid sequence: CASSIGTVGYEVKQYF.